Below are 9 T cell receptor beta chains sequenced from a single sample in a study of T-cell memory formation after mild COVID-19. TCRdb independently ran MiXCR on the 5' RACE reads; one entry per CDR3 protein. In the table there are 500,000 to 550,000 distinct CDR3 sequences, 20% of which are singletons. The sample was PBMCs or a T cell subset sorted from them (not recorded which). The receptors here all came from an adult woman who had mild COVID-19 (a few samples of this study predate the infection). Cell type and time point are not known.

V usage is TRBV6-5 and J usage is TRBJ2-1, with D perhaps TRBD2 (5 bases). The germline gives CDR1 MNHEY, CDR2 SVGAGI. The CDR3 is made up of 15 amino acids. V dropped 5 bases and J dropped 5 bases, with 16 bases sitting between them. This CDR3 reads CASSQRRLANNEQFF. Here the CDR3 DNA reads TGTGCCAGCAGTCAACGTCGGCTAGCCAACAATGAGCAGTTCTTC.

A few counts support this clonotype. V is TRBV20-1 and J is TRBJ2-1; D is ambiguous. CDR3 length: 14 amino acids. Germline V lookup: CDR1 DFQATT, CDR2 SNEGSKA (reference sequence). The V and J ends lost 0 bases and 0 bases respectively, with 6 bases between them. The CDR3, as DNA: TGCAGTGCTAGAGACCAGAGCTCCTACAATGAGCAGTTCTTC. It specifies CSARDQSSYNEQFF.

This clonotype appeared a few times. The chain joins TRBV28 to TRBJ2-1; 10 nucleotides align to TRBD1. Germline V gene lookup returns CDR1 MDHEN and CDR2 SYDVKM. CDR3 length: 16 residues. V shed 5 bases, J shed 9 bases, and the junction held 13 bases outside the gene matches. The CDR3 coding sequence is TGTGCCAGCAGTGAGCCGGCCGGGACAGGGGTTGGTGAGCAGTTCTTC. This codes for CASSEPAGTGVGEQFF. Drawing the rest from reference TRBV28 and TRBJ2-1, the complete variable domain is DVKVTQSSRYLVKRTGEKVFLECVQDMDHENMFWYRQDPGLGLRLIYFSYDVKMKEKGDIPEGYSVSREKKERFSLILESASTNQTSMYLCASSEPAGTGVGEQFFGPGTRLTVL.

This clonotype has only a few counts. The DNA for the CDR3 is TGTGCCACCAGCAGAGATAGGGGGGCAAGCAATCAGCCCCAGCATTTT. It is translated as CATSRDRGASNQPQHF. The chain employs TRBV15 and TRBJ1-5; tentative D call: TRBD1 (6 bases). The CDR3 extends over 16 amino acids. With 0 bases removed from V and 1 base from J, the gap between germline ends came to 10 bases. Germline V lookup: CDR1 LNHNV, CDR2 YYDKDF (reference sequence).

This clonotype has only a few counts. The V gene is TRBV7-2, the J gene TRBJ2-2; D is unresolved. Trimming removed 2 bases at V and 7 bases at J, with 8 bases between. This CDR3 region has 13 residues. CDR1 and CDR2 (germline): SGHTA, FQGNSA. The CDR3 sequence is CASSLRQIGELFF. As DNA, the CDR3 is TGTGCCAGCAGCTTAAGGCAGATCGGGGAGCTGTTTTTT.

This clonotype was counted many times. The chain uses TRBV6-5 and TRBJ2-1; the match to TRBD2 covers 7 bases. J lost 4 bases, V lost 2 bases, and 5 bases had no gene match. CDR1 is MNHEY and CDR2 is SVGAGI in the germline V gene. The CDR3 has 15 amino acids. The chain's CDR3 is CASSYGSSGYNEQFF. CDR3 nucleotides: TGTGCCAGCAGTTACGGGTCTAGCGGATACAATGAGCAGTTCTTC.

This chain joins TRBV24-1 and TRBJ2-1; D uncertain. V was trimmed by 4 bases and J by 0 bases, leaving 12 bases between them. Germline V gene sequence: CDR1 KGHDR, CDR2 SFDVKD. This CDR3 region has 16 residues. CDR3 residues: CATSDPERGSYNEQFF. In DNA, the CDR3 is TGTGCCACCAGTGACCCAGAGAGAGGCTCCTACAATGAGCAGTTCTTC.

In its sample, this clonotype was seen many times. One junction end disagrees with the germline gene, perhaps due to a read error. V gene TRBV7-7 combines with J gene TRBJ2-1, with TRBD1 matching over 7 bases. The CDR3 extends over 14 amino acids. CDR1 is SSHAT and CDR2 is FNYEAQ in the germline V gene (reference sequence). CDR3 in DNA: TGTGCTAGCAGCTTAGCGAGGGGGCCCCATGAGCAGTTCTTC. Its protein is CASSLARGPHEQFF.

This clonotype was picked up a small number of times. The V gene is TRBV13, the J gene TRBJ1-1; D is undetermined. Per the germline V gene, CDR1 is PRHDT and CDR2 is FYEKMQ (reference sequence). Trimming stripped 3 bases from V and 10 bases from J, with 6 bases between. The CDR3 has 10 residues. CDR3 region: CASSLEVAFF. The CDR3 coding sequence is TGTGCCAGCAGCTTGGAAGTAGCTTTCTTT.